A single sample is the source of the 30 T cell receptor beta chains below, sequenced in a study of T-cell memory formation after mild COVID-19. One entry per CDR3 protein, called by TCRdb with MiXCR from the 5' RACE reads. The table has around 340,000 distinct CDR3 sequences, about 15% seen once. The sequencing sample was made of PBMCs or a T cell subset sorted from them (not recorded which). The receptors come from a man aged 18-30 years who had mild COVID-19 (a few samples of this study predate the infection). Cell type and time point are not known.

The chain couples TRBV11-2 to TRBJ2-7; D may match TRBD1 or TRBD2 (5 bases each). Germline values: CDR1 SGHAT, CDR2 FQNNGV. The CDR3 runs to 12 residues. V lost 1 base, J lost 10 bases, and 11 bases lay in between. The CDR3 here is CASSLGPGSQYF. DNA of the CDR3: TGTGCCAGCAGCTTAGGCCCAGGGAGCCAGTACTTC.

This chain uses TRBV7-2 with TRBJ1-2, with D perhaps TRBD1 (6 bases). Trimming took 3 bases from V and 4 from J, leaving 12 bases between them. The germline V gene has CDR1 SGHTA and CDR2 FQGNSA. The length of the CDR3 is 14 residues. CDR3: CASSLSRGGYGYTF. As DNA, the CDR3 is TGTGCCAGCAGCTTGAGCAGGGGAGGCTATGGCTACACCTTC.

This rearrangement joins TRBV4-1 to TRBJ2-7; D is possibly TRBD1 (5 bases). Germline V gene data show CDR1 as MGHRA and CDR2 as YSYEKL. The CDR3 has 15 amino acids. With 0 bases removed from V and 4 bases from J, the gap between germline ends came to 13 bases. The CDR3 DNA follows: TGCGCCAGCAGCCAAGATGCAGGGTCCGGGTACGAGCAGTACTTC. Its protein product is CASSQDAGSGYEQYF.

This clonotype was counted between two and nine times. CDR3 DNA: TGCGCCAGCAGCCGCCGGGGACTAGGTATCACCGGGGAGCTGTTTTTT. Translating gives CASSRRGLGITGELFF. The chain joins TRBV4-1 to TRBJ2-2, with TRBD2 identical over 8 bases. Germline values: CDR1 MGHRA, CDR2 YSYEKL. The CDR3 is 16 residues long. V lost 4 bases, J lost 4 bases, and 8 bases stayed unmatched.

The CDR3 sequence is CATSRDPSNEQYF. Written as DNA, the CDR3 is TGTGCCACCAGCAGAGACCCCTCGAACGAGCAGTACTTC. The chain has TRBV15 and TRBJ2-7; D gene uncertain. This CDR3 region has 13 residues. Germline CDR1 and CDR2: LNHNV and YYDKDF (reference sequence). V was clipped by 0 bases and J by 5 bases, with 8 bases between them.

This clonotype appeared a few times. One junction end disagrees with the germline gene, perhaps due to a read error. V is TRBV6-1 and J is TRBJ2-7; 7 bases align to TRBD1. The CDR3 consists of 15 residues. CDR1 is MNHNS and CDR2 is SASEGT in the germline V gene. The CDR3 bases are TGTGCCAGCAGGGAAGGGGCAGGGGGCTCCTACGAGCAGTACTTC. Translating gives CASREGAGGSYEQYF.

This clonotype was recorded many times. J is TRBJ2-2 and V is TRBV4-3, with D unresolved. The germline gives CDR1 LGHNA, CDR2 YSLEER. The CDR3 contains 18 residues. V lost 0 bases to trimming and J lost 1 base, with 15 bases between them. The CDR3 DNA is TGCGCCAGCAGCCAAGAAGTCCAGGCCCCTTTGAACACCGGGGAGCTGTTTTTT. It is translated as CASSQEVQAPLNTGELFF.

The rearrangement links TRBV7-9 to TRBJ2-7; 8 bases are a match to TRBD1. The CDR3 has 14 residues. Germline V CDR1 and CDR2: SEHNR, FQNEAQ (reference sequence). After removal of 4 bases from V and 6 bases from J, the junction contained 8 bases not matched to a gene. CDR3 amino acids: CASSSPGQEAEQYV. In nucleotides, the CDR3 is TGTGCCAGCAGCTCCCCGGGACAGGAGGCCGAGCAGTACGTC.

This clonotype showed up just a few times. The chain joins TRBV27 to TRBJ2-2; 8 nucleotides line up with TRBD1. With 6 bases clipped from V and 6 bases from J, the junction kept 12 bases outside the gene matches. Germline lookup yields CDR1 MNHEY and CDR2 SMNVEV (reference sequence). This CDR3 comprises 16 residues. CDR3 coding DNA: TGTGCCAGCAGCCCTGAGTACAGGGGGAGATCCGGGGAGCTGTTTTTT. The encoded protein is CASSPEYRGRSGELFF.

This clonotype has a handful of counts. This chain uses TRBV7-6 with TRBJ2-7, with TRBD2 matching 8 bases. V lost 5 bases and J lost 3; bases outside the gene matches: 6. CDR1 is SGHVS and CDR2 is FNYEAQ in the germline V gene. CDR3 length equals 14 residues. CDR3 residues: CASSPGGGLYEQYV. The CDR3 DNA reads as TGTGCCAGCAGCCCCGGGGGGGGGCTCTACGAGCAGTACGTC.

This clonotype has a handful of counts. The V gene is TRBV20-1, the J gene TRBJ2-5; D may match TRBD1 or TRBD2 (5 bases each). The CDR3 runs 12 residues. The germline V gene has CDR1 DFQATT and CDR2 SNEGSKA (reference sequence). V lost 3 bases to trimming and J lost 5 bases, with 10 bases between them. CDR3 DNA: TGCAGTGCTAGGGGGGATTGGGAGACCCAGTACTTC. Translating gives CSARGDWETQYF.

Here the CDR3 DNA reads TGCGCCAGCAGCTTGGCCAGGGTAAAGACCGGGGAGCTGTTTTTT. It specifies CASSLARVKTGELFF. V is TRBV5-1 and J is TRBJ2-2; D is possibly TRBD1 (5 bases). The CDR3 has 15 residues. CDR1 and CDR2 (germline): SGHRS, YFSETQ. Trimming cost V 0 bases and J 5 bases, with 11 bases left between them.

This clonotype was counted a few times. This chain uses TRBV10-3 with TRBJ1-5; TRBD1 matches 7 bases. The CDR3 spans 14 residues. J was trimmed by 9 bases and V by 0 bases; bases with no gene match: 5. The germline V gene encodes CDR1 ENHRY and CDR2 SYGVKD. Here the CDR3 DNA reads TGTGCCATCAGTGAGTCTGCAGGGGGGGGGCCCCAGCATTTT. Residues: CAISESAGGGPQHF.

This chain joins TRBV5-4 and TRBJ1-1; TRBD1 might be the D (5 bases). The V gene's germline CDR1 is SGHNT and CDR2 YYREEE (reference sequence). With 0 bases removed from V and 5 bases from J, the gap between germline ends came to 8 bases. This CDR3 contains 13 residues. The CDR3, as DNA: TGTGCCAGCAGCTTGGTGTCAGGGACTGAAGCTTTCTTT. Translation gives CASSLVSGTEAFF.

The rearrangement links TRBV6-1 to TRBJ1-5; D possibly corresponds to TRBD1 (5 bases). This CDR3 region has 16 residues. Germline loops: CDR1 MNHNS, CDR2 SASEGT. V gave up 0 bases and J gave up 7 bases, with 16 bases separating them. The CDR3 DNA reads as TGTGCCAGCAGTGAAGCCCAGGGACCCTCCGTACAGCCCCAGCATTTT. It translates to CASSEAQGPSVQPQHF.

This rearrangement joins TRBV20-1 to TRBJ1-2, with 9 bases matching TRBD1. V lost 5 bases, J lost 8 bases, and 6 bases stayed unmatched. Germline V CDR1 and CDR2: DFQATT, SNEGSKA (reference sequence). The CDR3 runs 12 residues. The CDR3 DNA follows: TGCAGTGCTCAGGACAGGGGTGAAGGCTACACCTTC. Translated: CSAQDRGEGYTF.

A few counts support this clonotype. The CDR3 sequence is CASSWTGQQETQYF. CDR3 nucleotides: TGTGCCAGCAGTTGGACAGGGCAGCAAGAGACCCAGTACTTC. This chain joins TRBV12-3 or TRBV12-4 and TRBJ2-5, with 8 bases that match TRBD1. V gave up 4 bases and J gave up 2 bases; unmatched junction bases: 3. The CDR3 spans 14 residues.

The chain combines TRBV7-3 with TRBJ2-5; maybe TRBD2 (5 bases). The V gene's germline CDR1 is SGHTA and CDR2 FQGTGA. The V and J ends lost 5 bases and 5 bases respectively, with 12 bases between them. CDR3 length: 13 residues. CDR3 bases: TGTGCCAGCAGCGCTTTCCGCGGGGAGACCCAGTACTTC. This translates into CASSAFRGETQYF.

In this sample, this clonotype turned up a few times. The J gene is TRBJ1-1, the V gene TRBV4-3; maybe TRBD1 (5 bases). Between the trimmed V and J ends, which lost 4 bases and 3 bases, there was a span of 12 bases. Germline CDR1 LGHNA, CDR2 YSLEER. There are 14 residues in the CDR3. The CDR3 region is CASSRGFGDTEAFF. The CDR3 DNA reads as TGCGCCAGCAGCCGGGGCTTCGGGGACACTGAAGCTTTCTTT.

This clonotype appeared a few times. The J gene is TRBJ2-5, the V gene TRBV7-3; D is uncertain. This CDR3 comprises 16 residues. CDR1 is SGHTA, CDR2 FQGTGA, per germline. The ends were cut back, 4 bases at V and 3 bases at J, with 18 bases in the middle. This chain's CDR3 is CASSSDVGSVEETQYF. In DNA form, the CDR3 reads TGTGCCAGCAGCTCCGACGTGGGATCCGTGGAAGAGACCCAGTACTTC.

The chain employs TRBV4-1 and TRBJ1-1; D unresolved. Germline V gives CDR1 MGHRA, CDR2 YSYEKL. V was shortened by 1 base and J by 7 bases, with 7 bases between the two germline ends. The CDR3 covers 12 residues. CDR3 protein: CASSQVAGEAFF. As DNA, the CDR3 is TGCGCCAGCAGCCAAGTGGCCGGTGAAGCTTTCTTT.

The rearrangement joins TRBV7-2 to TRBJ1-4; D is unclear. The CDR3 spans 14 residues. The germline V and J ends were trimmed by 5 bases and 8 bases, with 15 bases remaining between them. Germline CDR1 reads SGHTA; CDR2 reads FQGNSA. CDR3 loop: CASSARRPGEKLFF. The CDR3 DNA is TGTGCCAGCAGCGCCCGTCGGCCTGGGGAAAAACTGTTTTTT.

This clonotype was seen ten or more times. This chain connects TRBV6-5 to TRBJ1-5; D unclear. The CDR3 length is 16 residues. Trimming removed 6 bases from V and 0 bases from J, with 15 bases in between. Germline V gene lookup returns CDR1 MNHEY and CDR2 SVGAGI. CDR3 DNA sequence: TGTGCCAGCAGAGGTACCGGGTCCCCTAGCAATCAGCCCCAGCATTTT. It codes for CASRGTGSPSNQPQHF.

This clonotype was seen ten or more times. CDR3 in DNA: TGCGCCAGCAGCCTCCAAAGACCGGGACAGGAGCAGTACGTC. Translated: CASSLQRPGQEQYV. This rearrangement joins TRBV5-1 to TRBJ2-7; 7 positions match TRBD1. The CDR3 covers 14 residues. V dropped 4 bases and J dropped 7; count of bases not matched to a gene: 11. Per the germline V gene, CDR1 is SGHRS and CDR2 is YFSETQ.

The V and J genes are TRBV12-3 or TRBV12-4 and TRBJ2-5, with 9 bases that match TRBD1. V shed 6 bases and J 3 bases; nucleotides not matched to a gene: 8. The CDR3 runs to 15 residues. CDR3 DNA: TGTGCCAGCAGCCGGGGACAGGGAGTTAAAGAGACCCAGTACTTC. Its translation: CASSRGQGVKETQYF.

The chain links TRBV12-3 or TRBV12-4 to TRBJ1-4; no definite D call. This CDR3 is 15 amino acids long. Trimming removed 4 bases from V and 10 bases from J, with 19 bases in between. The CDR3 is CASSYSRGREGKLFF. In DNA form, the CDR3 reads TGTGCCAGCAGTTACTCTCGTGGGCGCGAGGGAAAACTGTTTTTT.

This chain links TRBV5-1 with TRBJ1-2; a weak D match, TRBD1 (5 bases). The CDR3 has 16 residues. CDR1 and CDR2 (germline): SGHRS, YFSETQ. V shed 3 bases and J shed 3 bases, with 18 bases lying between them. CDR3 nucleotides: TGCGCCAGCAGCTCCCTTCCCCAGGGAAACGACTATGGCTACACCTTC. It yields the protein CASSSLPQGNDYGYTF.

This clonotype was recorded a few times. The chain is built from TRBV7-9 and TRBJ2-1; D is unclear. The CDR3 sequence is 17 residues long. V gave up 5 bases and J gave up 1 base, with 18 bases separating them. Germline V gene sequence: CDR1 SEHNR, CDR2 FQNEAQ (reference sequence). In nucleotides, the CDR3 is TGTGCCAGCAGCCAAAAAACCGCCGGGTCATCCTACAATGAGCAGTTCTTC. Residues: CASSQKTAGSSYNEQFF.

This clonotype has a count of ten or more. The J gene is TRBJ2-1, the V gene TRBV7-6; 11 bases align to TRBD2. Germline V gene data show CDR1 as SGHVS and CDR2 as FNYEAQ. V lost 2 bases to trimming and J lost 3 bases; unmatched junction nucleotides: 3. CDR3 length: 16 residues. CDR3 amino acids: CASSLLSGGGYNEQFF. The CDR3 DNA follows: TGTGCCAGCAGCTTACTTAGCGGGGGGGGCTACAATGAGCAGTTCTTC.

V is TRBV20-1 and J is TRBJ2-7; TRBD1 agrees at 7 bases. This CDR3 spans 13 amino acids. CDR1 is DFQATT and CDR2 is SNEGSKA in the germline V gene (reference sequence). After removal of 8 bases from V and 4 bases from J, the junction contained 11 bases not matched to a gene. CDR3 residues: CSTLTGVSYEQYV. CDR3 sequence (DNA): TGCAGTACCCTCACAGGGGTCTCATACGAGCAGTACGTC.